This TCR beta chain is drawn from a study of long-term antiretroviral therapy in people with HIV. Study at large: It was about a decade after the earliest samples that the 2015 immediate-ART recommendation appeared.

Germline V gives CDR1 SNHLY, CDR2 FYNNEI. The CDR3 is 15 amino acids. V was shortened by 6 bases and J by 0 bases, with 11 bases between the two germline ends. Assay version v3.0 of immunoSEQ was used, and it was run at survey level. The table came from immunoSEQ multiplex PCR; TCRdb's copy has only in-frame clones and leaves some out. The sample yields some 30,000 clones, 90% to 95% seen once. The receptor comes from a man aged 45-65 years with HIV. The V call is TRBV2, the J call TRBJ1-4; D unresolved. Source: unsorted PBMCs, taken 7.4 years after starting antiretroviral therapy. The CDR3 DNA sequence: TGTGCCAGCAGCATTACACTAGCAACTAATGAAAAACTGTTTTTT. This gives the protein CASSITLATNEKLFF.